The 29 T cell receptor beta chains listed next were all sequenced from one sample in a study of blood T cell repertoires in COVID-19. TCRdb keeps only in-frame clones here, not all; method: immunoSEQ multiplex PCR. The repertoire holds about 200,000 clones, with roughly 80% as singletons. Sequences were obtained from peripheral blood. These receptor sequences come from a woman aged 35 to 49 with active or convalescent COVID-19.

On this clone itself: The limits of the CDR3 on the DNA are not certain, so only TCRdb's listed CDR3 is given. The V and J genes are TRBV29-1 and TRBJ2-1; whether TRBD2, the table's D call, matches the DNA was not checked. Germline V gene data show CDR1 as SQVTM and CDR2 as ANQGSEA. The CDR3 extends over 19 residues, inclusive of both ends. This chain's CDR3 is CSASTAALKISGGANEQFF.

The genes are TRBV10-1 and TRBJ2-3; tentatively, D is TRBD1 (5 bases). V was cut by 5 bases and J by 6 bases, with 9 bases left in between. Germline CDR1 and CDR2: WNHNN and SYGVQD (reference sequence). The CDR3 covers 12 residues. The chain's CDR3 is CASSPGFDTQYF. The CDR3 DNA reads as TGCGCCAGCAGTCCAGGGTTTGATACGCAGTATTTT.

This clone was seen just once. The chain uses TRBV5-5 and TRBJ1-5; D is unclear. This CDR3 has 16 residues. Between the trimmed V and J ends, which lost 4 bases and 2 bases, there was a span of 16 bases. From germline, CDR1 is SGHKS and CDR2 YYEKEE (reference sequence). CDR3 nucleotides: TGTGCCAGCAGCCCCTATGGACTGTTTGGCAATCAGCCCCAGCATTTT. This encodes CASSPYGLFGNQPQHF.

The rearrangement joins TRBV9 to TRBJ2-7, with 7 bases identical to TRBD1. The J segment lost 8 bases and the V segment lost 4 bases, leaving 15 bases of the junction unmatched. The germline gives CDR1 SGDLS, CDR2 YYNGEE. This CDR3 spans 15 amino acids. CDR3 region: CASSLGTEGPRKQYF. CDR3 DNA: TGTGCCAGCAGCCTCGGGACAGAGGGGCCTAGAAAGCAGTACTTC.

CDR3 in amino acids: CASSVDRESGGNTIYF. In DNA, the CDR3 is TGTGCCAGCAGTGTAGACAGGGAATCCGGTGGAAACACCATATATTTT. The chain employs TRBV2 and TRBJ1-3; 7 nucleotides align to TRBD1. Germline CDR1 SNHLY, CDR2 FYNNEI. J lost 3 bases, V lost 4 bases, and 9 bases had no gene match. The CDR3 runs 16 residues.

V and J are TRBV6-1 and TRBJ1-5, with 10 positions matching TRBD1. The CDR3 consists of 16 residues. CDR1 and CDR2 from the germline V gene are MNHNS and SASEGT. J lost 5 bases, V lost 4 bases, and 8 bases had no gene match. This CDR3 reads CASSVPGQGRHQPQHF. The CDR3, as DNA: TGTGCCAGCAGTGTACCGGGACAGGGGCGTCATCAGCCCCAGCATTTT.

The chain combines TRBV5-1 with TRBJ2-3; maybe TRBD1 (5 bases). V was pared by 1 base and J by 1 base, with 13 bases between. Germline V gene sequence: CDR1 SGHRS, CDR2 YFSETQ. This CDR3 region has 16 residues. Here the CDR3 DNA reads TGCGCCAGCAGCTTGAGACAGCCCGGTGGCACAGATACGCAGTATTTT. Translation: CASSLRQPGGTDTQYF.

The genes are TRBV28 and TRBJ2-5; D perhaps matches TRBD2 (6 bases). Per the germline V gene, CDR1 is MDHEN and CDR2 is SYDVKM. This CDR3 has 17 residues. Trimming pared 7 bases from V and 5 bases from J, leaving 26 bases between. Here the CDR3 reads CASTRLAGTRRWETQYF. The CDR3 DNA is TGTGCCAGCACCCGCCTGGCGGGGACCCGAAGGTGGGAGACCCAGTACTTC.

This sequence joins TRBV19 and TRBJ1-2; unclear D gene. Germline CDR1 and CDR2: LNHDA and SQIVND (reference sequence). V dropped 7 bases and J dropped 6 bases, with 12 bases sitting between them. This CDR3 is 12 amino acids long. The CDR3 nucleotides are TGTGCCAGTATGGAGGGTGTTAATGGCTACACCTTC. As protein: CASMEGVNGYTF.

The chain employs TRBV24-1 and TRBJ1-6; the D gene is possibly TRBD1 (5 bases). V shed 6 bases and J shed 8 bases, with 10 bases lying between them. The CDR3 contains 13 residues. The germline V gene has CDR1 KGHDR and CDR2 SFDVKD. In DNA form, the CDR3 reads TGTGCCACCAGTCGCGGGACCGATTCACCCCTCCACTTT. Translation gives CATSRGTDSPLHF.

The V gene is TRBV15, the J gene TRBJ1-2; a possible D gene is TRBD1 (5 bases). V was shortened by 1 base and J by 5 bases, with 11 bases between the two germline ends. The germline V gene has CDR1 LNHNV and CDR2 YYDKDF (reference sequence). The CDR3 runs to 14 residues. CDR3 sequence reads: CATSRGRGGYGYTF. For the CDR3, the DNA is TGTGCCACCAGCAGAGGGAGGGGTGGGTATGGCTACACCTTC. Filled out from reference TRBV15 and TRBJ1-2, the complete variable domain reads DAMVIQNPRYQVTQFGKPVTLSCSQTLNHNVMYWYQQKSSQAPKLLFHYYDKDFNNEADTPDNFQSRRPNTSFCFLDIRSPGLGDTAMYLCATSRGRGGYGYTFGSGTRLTVV.

The chain has TRBV5-1 and TRBJ2-3; TRBD2 agrees at 16 bases. Germline-derived CDR1 and CDR2 are SGHRS and YFSETQ. The junction had 12 bases not matched to a gene; V was cut back by 7 bases and J by 4 bases. This CDR3 contains 18 residues. CDR3 amino acids: CASGPGLAGGPSADTQYF. CDR3 bases: TGCGCCAGCGGGCCGGGACTAGCGGGAGGGCCCTCGGCAGATACGCAGTATTTT.

V usage is TRBV5-4 and J usage is TRBJ1-1; the D is unclear. Per the germline V gene, CDR1 is SGHNT and CDR2 is YYREEE (reference sequence). The V end lost 0 bases, the J end lost 4 bases, and 19 bases lay between the germline ends. There are 17 residues in the CDR3. The CDR3 is CASSLGPSGGLTTEAFF. CDR3 nucleotide sequence: TGTGCCAGCAGCTTGGGGCCCTCGGGAGGCCTGACCACTGAAGCTTTCTTT.

This clone has a single count. The J gene is TRBJ2-1, the V gene TRBV27, with a possible D match to TRBD2 (5 bases). This CDR3 is 15 amino acids long. Germline values: CDR1 MNHEY, CDR2 SMNVEV (reference sequence). V was shortened by 2 bases and J by 8 bases, with 16 bases between the two germline ends. DNA of the CDR3: TGTGCCAGCAGTTTAACACTAGTTAGTGACCATGAGCAGTTCTTC. Residues: CASSLTLVSDHEQFF.

The rearrangement links TRBV19 to TRBJ1-3; D is ambiguous. Per germline, CDR1 LNHDA and CDR2 SQIVND (reference sequence). The CDR3 has 13 residues. The ends were cut back, 7 bases at V and 3 bases at J, with 10 bases in the middle. This chain's CDR3 is CASMASNGNTIYF. In nucleotides, the CDR3 is TGTGCCAGTATGGCCAGTAATGGAAACACCATATATTTT.

The gene calls are TRBV29-1 and TRBJ2-1; the D is unclear. The CDR3 has 19 amino acids. Germline CDR1 is SQVTM and CDR2 is ANQGSEA. V was cut by 0 bases and J by 0 bases, with 21 bases left in between. The CDR3 sequence: CSVEEDIPGLLSSYNEQFF. The DNA of the CDR3 is TGCAGCGTTGAAGAGGATATTCCGGGTCTGCTAAGCTCCTACAATGAGCAGTTCTTC.

This sequence joins TRBV6-1 and TRBJ1-1; unclear D gene. Trimming pared 1 base from V and 6 bases from J, leaving 9 bases between. Germline V gene sequence: CDR1 MNHNS, CDR2 SASEGT. The CDR3 runs 13 residues. CDR3 coding DNA: TGTGCCAGCAGTGAAGTAGACTTCCCTGAAGCTTTCTTT. As protein: CASSEVDFPEAFF.

The chain employs TRBV27 and TRBJ1-5; D not certain. CDR1 is MNHEY and CDR2 is SMNVEV in the germline V gene (reference sequence). This CDR3 contains 15 residues. V dropped 6 bases and J dropped 9 bases, with 21 bases sitting between them. This CDR3 is CASSSVIDWIWPQHF. As DNA, the CDR3 is TGTGCCAGCAGCAGCGTTATAGATTGGATCTGGCCCCAGCATTTT.

V gene TRBV28 combines with J gene TRBJ2-5, with 7 nucleotides matching TRBD1. Germline CDR1 is MDHEN and CDR2 is SYDVKM. This CDR3 region has 14 residues. With V trimmed by 3 bases and J by 4 bases, 5 bases remained unmatched. The chain's CDR3 is CASSFTGQSETQYF. The CDR3 nucleotides are TGTGCCAGCAGTTTTACGGGACAGTCAGAGACCCAGTACTTC. The variable domain in full, completed from reference TRBV28 and TRBJ2-5, reads DVKVTQSSRYLVKRTGEKVFLECVQDMDHENMFWYRQDPGLGLRLIYFSYDVKMKEKGDIPEGYSVSREKKERFSLILESASTNQTSMYLCASSFTGQSETQYFGPGTRLLVL.

The V gene is TRBV28, the J gene TRBJ1-1; D possibly corresponds to TRBD1 (5 bases). Trimming shortened V by 4 bases and J by 3 bases, and 18 bases separated the two germline ends. Germline V lookup: CDR1 MDHEN, CDR2 SYDVKM. This CDR3 is built from 16 residues. The CDR3 is CASSSIRQGGYTEAFF. Written as DNA, the CDR3 is TGTGCCAGCAGTTCAATTCGCCAGGGTGGATACACTGAAGCTTTCTTT.

The V call is TRBV5-1, the J call TRBJ2-7; 9 positions agree with TRBD2. The V gene's germline CDR1 is SGHRS and CDR2 YFSETQ. The CDR3 runs 15 residues. V gave up 0 bases and J gave up 2 bases; unmatched junction bases: 3. The CDR3 loop is CASSLGGGRAYEQYF. CDR3 sequence (DNA): TGCGCCAGCAGCTTGGGGGGCGGGAGGGCCTACGAGCAGTACTTC.

J is TRBJ2-7 and V is TRBV4-1; D uncertain. Per the germline V gene, CDR1 is MGHRA and CDR2 is YSYEKL. Trimming cost V 0 bases and J 3 bases, with 27 bases left between them. CDR3 length: 20 amino acids. This chain's CDR3 is CASSQDEPTYRNPRSYEQYF. The CDR3 DNA sequence: TGCGCCAGCAGCCAAGATGAACCTACCTACCGCAACCCCCGGAGCTACGAGCAGTACTTC.

The V gene is TRBV7-2, the J gene TRBJ2-7, with 9 bases identical to TRBD1. There are 13 residues in the CDR3. Germline CDR1 and CDR2: SGHTA and FQGNSA. The ends lost 6 bases at V and 6 bases at J; junction bases unmatched: 6. CDR3 nucleotides: TGTGCCAGCAGACCAAGACAGGGGGGCGAGCAGTACTTC. It is translated as CASRPRQGGEQYF.

V usage is TRBV3-1 (or the pseudogene TRBV3-2) and J usage is TRBJ2-7; D possibly corresponds to TRBD1 (7 bases). The germline V gene encodes CDR1 LGHDT and CDR2 YNNKEL (reference sequence). V lost 6 bases to trimming and J lost 2 bases, with 11 bases between them. The CDR3 extends over 13 amino acids. CDR3 residues: CASSRGTAYEQYF. As DNA, the CDR3 is TGTGCCAGCAGTCGGGGGACAGCCTACGAGCAGTACTTC.

The chain couples TRBV2 to TRBJ1-1; 11 bases are a match to TRBD1. This CDR3 contains 14 residues. Losses at the gene ends were 6 bases for V and 4 bases for J; bases not matched to a gene: 4. Per the germline V gene, CDR1 is SNHLY and CDR2 is FYNNEI. CDR3: CASRPGTGGTEAFF. Written as DNA, the CDR3 is TGTGCCAGCAGGCCCGGGACAGGGGGCACTGAAGCTTTCTTT.

The J gene is TRBJ2-7, the V gene TRBV5-4; 13 bases line up with TRBD2. V shed 4 bases, J shed 4 bases, and the junction held 11 bases outside the gene matches. Germline V gene lookup returns CDR1 SGHNT and CDR2 YYREEE (reference sequence). CDR3 length: 17 amino acids. CDR3 protein: CASSPRTSGGPPYEQYF. The CDR3 DNA is TGTGCCAGCAGCCCCAGGACTAGCGGGGGTCCCCCTTACGAGCAGTACTTC.

The chain joins TRBV30 to TRBJ2-7; TRBD2 matches at 8 bases. The CDR3 length is 15 residues. CDR1 GTSNPN and CDR2 SVGIG come from the germline V gene (reference sequence). V trimming: 5 bases; J trimming: 3 bases; junction bases outside the gene matches: 12. The CDR3 DNA reads TGTGCCTGGGTACCCAGAATAGCGGGGAACTACGAGCAGTACTTC. It codes for CAWVPRIAGNYEQYF.

The J gene is TRBJ1-2, the V gene TRBV24-1; TRBD1 matches 8 bases. Trimming took 0 bases from V and 6 from J; bases not matched to a gene: 14. CDR3 length: 18 residues. Germline CDR1 is KGHDR and CDR2 is SFDVKD. CDR3 nucleotide sequence: TGTGCCACCAGTGATTTGGGCGGATGGACAGGGAGCGATCATGGCTACACCTTC. Translation gives CATSDLGGWTGSDHGYTF.

The genes are TRBV5-5 and TRBJ2-3; 10 bases agree with TRBD2. J was trimmed by 3 bases and V by 6 bases; bases with no gene match: 4. The CDR3 extends over 14 amino acids. Germline V gene sequence: CDR1 SGHKS, CDR2 YYEKEE (reference sequence). Written as DNA, the CDR3 is TGTGCCAGCAATCCGGGACTAGCGACAGATACGCAGTATTTT. Protein sequence: CASNPGLATDTQYF.